The 32 T cell receptor beta chains presented below share a single source sample, sequenced in a study of cytomegalovirus exposure and HLA in healthy donors. Primers included in the PCR were 60 Vbeta and 13 Jbeta primers. The method was immunoSEQ multiplex PCR; TCRdb's version includes in-frame clones alone and lacks a portion of them. The sample has some 110,000 clones, over 60% seen once. Sequencing was done on a sample of PBMCs. These receptors all stem from a woman aged 40 to 50 in good health and CMV-seropositive.

Comment on this clone: Compared with germline, one end of the junction differs, possibly owing to a read error. The gene calls are TRBV7-9 and TRBJ2-1, with D tentatively TRBD1 (7 bases). The CDR3 length is 16 residues. Germline V gene lookup returns CDR1 SEHNR and CDR2 FQNEAQ (reference sequence). The CDR3 here is CSSSLTGAGRGNEQFF. CDR3 coding DNA: TGTTCCAGCAGCTTAACAGGGGCGGGGAGAGGGAATGAGCAGTTCTTC.

This clone was counted once. The CDR3 coding sequence is TGTGCCAGCAGTTACGGGGGGGCGGGAACCGGGGAGCTGTTTTTT. Encoded protein: CASSYGGAGTGELFF. The rearrangement joins TRBV6-5 to TRBJ2-2, with D possibly TRBD2 on 7 matching bases. Germline CDR1 MNHEY, CDR2 SVGAGI. The ends were cut back, 2 bases at V and 5 bases at J, with 12 bases in the middle. CDR3 length: 15 residues.

This clone was seen only a few times. This chain joins TRBV13 and TRBJ2-6; no clear D gene. The length of the CDR3 is 15 residues. CDR1 and CDR2 from the germline V gene are PRHDT and FYEKMQ (reference sequence). V was shortened by 4 bases and J by 0 bases, with 7 bases between the two germline ends. In DNA, the CDR3 is TGTGCCAGCAGCTCTCAGTTCTCTGGGGCCAACGTCCTGACTTTC. Its translation is CASSSQFSGANVLTF.

V and J are TRBV5-1 and TRBJ1-4; TRBD1 matches 7 bases. This CDR3 spans 16 amino acids. From germline, CDR1 is SGHRS and CDR2 YFSETQ. With V trimmed by 3 bases and J by 8 bases, 13 bases remained unmatched. CDR3 DNA: TGCGCCAGCAGCTGGGAGCCAGAAGGGGGCTGGGAAAAACTGTTTTTT. Residues: CASSWEPEGGWEKLFF.

Only one count was recorded for this clone. Other DNA sequences of this sample code for an identical CDR3. The rearrangement links TRBV18 to TRBJ2-1; TRBD1 matches at 8 bases. Germline loops: CDR1 KGHSH, CDR2 LQKENI. The CDR3 length is 15 residues. V gave up 3 bases and J gave up 0 bases; unmatched junction bases: 1. CDR3 region: CASSPTGGSYNEQFF. Here the CDR3 DNA reads TGTGCCAGCTCACCTACAGGGGGCTCCTACAATGAGCAGTTCTTC.

The V and J genes are TRBV7-6 and TRBJ2-5; 11 bases map to TRBD2. After removal of 7 bases from V and 5 bases from J, the junction contained 9 bases not matched to a gene. This CDR3 is built from 15 residues. The V gene's germline CDR1 is SGHVS and CDR2 FNYEAQ. The DNA of the CDR3 is TGTGCCAGCACCGAAGATAGCGGGGGGGGCGAGACCCAGTACTTC. As protein: CASTEDSGGGETQYF.

The sample holds a few counts of this clone. The chain is built from TRBV6-6 and TRBJ2-7; 7 nucleotides match TRBD1. Germline CDR1 MNHNY, CDR2 SVGAGI (reference sequence). The CDR3 is made up of 13 amino acids. V lost 5 bases to trimming and J lost 2 bases; unmatched junction nucleotides: 3. CDR3 sequence (DNA): TGTGCCAGCAGTCGACAGGGACCCTACGAGCAGTACTTC. As protein: CASSRQGPYEQYF.

V and J are TRBV6-1 and TRBJ1-2; the D gene is possibly TRBD1 (6 bases). This CDR3 contains 14 residues. V gave up 6 bases and J gave up 5 bases, with 16 bases separating them. The germline CDR1 and CDR2 sequences are MNHNS and SASEGT. CDR3 residues: CASSTQGAVYGYTF. CDR3 nucleotides: TGTGCCAGCAGCACACAGGGTGCCGTTTATGGCTACACCTTC.

The gene calls are TRBV19 and TRBJ2-1; 10 bases fit TRBD1. The CDR3 spans 16 residues. Looked up from germline, CDR1 is LNHDA and CDR2 is SQIVND (reference sequence). The J segment lost 2 bases and the V segment lost 4 bases, leaving 5 bases of the junction unmatched. The CDR3 region is CASSNRQGATYNEQFF. The CDR3 coding sequence is TGTGCCAGTAGTAACCGACAGGGGGCTACCTACAATGAGCAGTTCTTC.

The chain carries TRBV18 and TRBJ2-1; 13 nucleotides agree with TRBD2. The V segment lost 3 bases and the J segment 10 bases; nucleotides outside the gene matches: 9. Germline V lookup: CDR1 KGHSH, CDR2 LQKENI. This CDR3 contains 16 residues. The CDR3: CASSPPGLAGAEEQFF. The DNA of the CDR3 is TGTGCCAGCTCACCTCCCGGACTAGCGGGGGCGGAGGAGCAGTTCTTC.

The DNA for the CDR3 is TGTGCCAGCAGATCCGGGACAACCTACGAGCAGTACTTC. Translated: CASRSGTTYEQYF. This chain uses TRBV6-1 with TRBJ2-7; D might be TRBD1 (6 bases). V gave up 6 bases and J gave up 2 bases, with 11 bases separating them. The CDR3 totals 13 residues. Germline CDR1 reads MNHNS; CDR2 reads SASEGT.

This clone was counted a few times. The gene calls are TRBV7-3 and TRBJ2-7; TRBD1 agrees at 8 bases. Germline CDR1 SGHTA, CDR2 FQGTGA. The V gene end was trimmed by 1 base and the J gene end by 9 bases; junction bases not matched to a gene: 5. This CDR3 comprises 13 residues. Here the CDR3 DNA reads TGTGCCAGCAGCTTAATAGCAGGGGGCGTGCAGTACTTC. Its translation: CASSLIAGGVQYF. The full variable domain, with the rest looked up from reference TRBV7-3 and TRBJ2-7, is GAGVSQTPSNKVTEKGKYVELRCDPISGHTALYWYRQSLGQGPEFLIYFQGTGAADDSGLPNDRFFAVRPEGSVSTLKIQRTERGDSAVYLCASSLIAGGVQYFGPGTRLTVT.

This chain joins TRBV7-9 and TRBJ2-1; D gene uncertain. Deletions cut 1 base from V and 7 bases from J, with 11 bases between. CDR1 is SEHNR, CDR2 FQNEAQ, per germline (reference sequence). The CDR3 has 14 amino acids. The CDR3 reads CASSLDFAGNEQFF. The CDR3 region has the DNA TGTGCCAGCAGCTTAGATTTCGCCGGGAATGAGCAGTTCTTC.

This clone was observed a few times. The chain links TRBV27 to TRBJ2-7, with TRBD2 identical over 9 bases. Germline trimming cut 6 bases from V and 6 bases from J; bases unmatched to any gene: 9. This CDR3 has 14 residues. Looked up from germline, CDR1 is MNHEY and CDR2 is SMNVEV (reference sequence). CDR3 protein: CASRRLAANIEQYF. DNA of the CDR3: TGTGCCAGCAGGAGACTAGCGGCTAATATCGAGCAGTACTTC.

There are a few counts of this clone. The chain is built from TRBV5-1 and TRBJ1-1, with unresolved D. The CDR3 length is 14 residues. V was clipped by 0 bases and J by 5 bases, with 11 bases between them. Looked up from germline, CDR1 is SGHRS and CDR2 is YFSETQ. The CDR3 coding sequence is TGCGCCAGCAGCTTGGAAGCGGGGTTGACTGAAGCTTTCTTT. It translates to CASSLEAGLTEAFF.

This chain connects TRBV5-1 to TRBJ2-7; 10 bases are a match to TRBD1. The CDR3 contains 15 residues. Looked up from germline, CDR1 is SGHRS and CDR2 is YFSETQ. Losses at the gene ends were 3 bases for V and 4 bases for J; bases not matched to a gene: 7. CDR3 region: CASSSADRGEYEQYF. The CDR3 bases are TGCGCCAGCAGCTCCGCGGACAGGGGGGAATACGAGCAGTACTTC.

This chain uses TRBV2 with TRBJ2-1; TRBD1 agrees at 7 bases. Germline V gene data show CDR1 as SNHLY and CDR2 as FYNNEI. V lost 3 bases to trimming and J lost 13 bases; unmatched junction nucleotides: 6. This CDR3 is 12 amino acids long. The CDR3 here is CASSEGQGVQFF. CDR3 nucleotides: TGTGCCAGCAGTGAGGGTCAGGGGGTTCAGTTCTTC.

In its sample, this clone was seen a few times. The DNA of the CDR3 is TGTGCCAGCAGTCCGCCGACAGGGGCGGATGGCTACACCTTC. This codes for CASSPPTGADGYTF. The J gene is TRBJ1-2, the V gene TRBV28; 8 nucleotides line up with TRBD1. Germline values: CDR1 MDHEN, CDR2 SYDVKM. This CDR3 has 14 amino acids. Germline trimming cut 5 bases from V and 6 bases from J; bases unmatched to any gene: 8.

This chain uses TRBV29-1 with TRBJ2-7, with 9 nucleotides matching TRBD1. The CDR3 extends over 14 amino acids. Per the germline V gene, CDR1 is SQVTM and CDR2 is ANQGSEA. J was trimmed by 1 base and V by 4 bases; bases with no gene match: 5. CDR3 loop: CSVVKGQGSYEQYF. In nucleotides, the CDR3 is TGCAGCGTTGTGAAGGGACAGGGATCCTACGAGCAGTACTTC.

The CDR3 DNA follows: TGTGCCAGCAGCCAAAGTAAGCGGGGCGCTTCCCTCTACAATGAGCAGTTCTTC. Protein: CASSQSKRGASLYNEQFF. V usage is TRBV14 and J usage is TRBJ2-1, with TRBD2 matching 7 bases. This CDR3 comprises 18 residues. The germline CDR1 and CDR2 sequences are SGHDN and FVKESK. Trimming took 2 bases from V and 3 from J; bases not matched to a gene: 13. The complete variable domain, with remaining parts taken from reference TRBV14 and TRBJ2-1, reads EAGVTQFPSHSVIEKGQTVTLRCDPISGHDNLYWYRRVMGKEIKFLLHFVKESKQDESGMPNNRFLAERTGGTYSTLKVQPAELEDSGVYFCASSQSKRGASLYNEQFFGPGTRLTVL.

V usage is TRBV6-4 and J usage is TRBJ1-1, with 11 bases aligning to TRBD1. Germline V gene lookup returns CDR1 MRHNA and CDR2 SNTAGT. The CDR3 runs 14 residues. J gave up 5 bases and V 3 bases, and 2 bases lay outside the gene matches. The CDR3 sequence is CASSEGTGGTEAFF. The CDR3 DNA sequence: TGTGCCAGCAGTGAAGGGACAGGGGGAACTGAAGCTTTCTTT.

The chain is built from TRBV6-5 and TRBJ1-5, with D perhaps TRBD1 (5 bases). Germline assignment: CDR1 MNHEY and CDR2 SVGAGI. This CDR3 has 14 residues. The V and J ends lost 2 bases and 15 bases respectively, with 20 bases between them. The CDR3 loop reads CASSYRQGVHPWHF. For the CDR3, the DNA is TGTGCCAGCAGTTACAGACAAGGGGTCCACCCCTGGCATTTT.

The chain couples TRBV4-1 to TRBJ2-5; D perhaps matches TRBD2 (6 bases). V was pared by 0 bases and J by 4 bases, with 12 bases between. CDR3 length: 15 amino acids. Germline V gives CDR1 MGHRA, CDR2 YSYEKL. The DNA of the CDR3 is TGCGCCAGCAGCCAAGAAGACGGGAGACGAGAGACCCAGTACTTC. Amino acid sequence: CASSQEDGRRETQYF.

This clone was found once. The chain recombines TRBV10-1 with TRBJ2-2; 8 bases are a match to TRBD1. The ends lost 5 bases at V and 1 base at J; junction bases unmatched: 3. CDR1 WNHNN and CDR2 SYGVQD come from the germline V gene (reference sequence). The CDR3 runs 15 residues. The CDR3 here is CASSRDRRNTGELFF. The DNA for the CDR3 is TGCGCCAGCAGTCGGGACAGGAGGAACACCGGGGAGCTGTTTTTT.

This clone has only a few counts. The rearrangement uses TRBV27 and TRBJ2-1, with 14 bases matching TRBD2. The CDR3 covers 18 residues. Germline values: CDR1 MNHEY, CDR2 SMNVEV (reference sequence). With 3 bases clipped from V and 2 bases from J, the junction kept 6 bases outside the gene matches. The CDR3 loop reads CASSFSGLAGATYNEQFF. The CDR3 bases are TGTGCCAGCAGTTTCTCGGGACTAGCGGGAGCCACCTACAATGAGCAGTTCTTC.

This chain connects TRBV5-6 to TRBJ2-1, with 7 bases aligning to TRBD2. The length of the CDR3 is 12 residues. In germline, CDR1 is SGHDT, CDR2 YYEEEE. V was pared by 4 bases and J by 9 bases, with 4 bases of the junction left unmatched. CDR3 bases: TGTGCCAGCAGCCTAGCGGAGGGTGAGCAGTTCTTC. Residues: CASSLAEGEQFF.

CDR3 in amino acids: CASSQGGRNSGNTIYF. The CDR3 nucleotides are TGTGCCAGCAGCCAAGGGGGCCGGAACTCTGGAAACACCATATATTTT. This sequence joins TRBV6-6 and TRBJ1-3; 7 nucleotides line up with TRBD1. The CDR3 is 16 amino acids. With V trimmed by 6 bases and J by 0 bases, 8 bases remained unmatched. The V gene's germline CDR1 is MNHNY and CDR2 SVGAGI (reference sequence).

V gene TRBV7-9 combines with J gene TRBJ1-5; D gene ambiguous. V shed 1 base and J shed 7 bases, with 14 bases lying between them. The CDR3 totals 15 residues. Germline V gene lookup returns CDR1 SEHNR and CDR2 FQNEAQ (reference sequence). DNA for the CDR3: TGTGCCAGCAGCTTAGGAGACACTTTAGAACAGCCCCAGCATTTT. It codes for CASSLGDTLEQPQHF.

The chain recombines TRBV9 with TRBJ2-3; D possibly corresponds to TRBD2 (7 bases). Trimming shortened V by 4 bases and J by 4 bases, and 13 bases separated the two germline ends. The CDR3 runs to 14 residues. CDR1 and CDR2 (germline): SGDLS, YYNGEE. CDR3 protein: CASSRGALADTQYF. The CDR3 nucleotides are TGTGCCAGCAGCCGGGGGGCCCTGGCAGATACGCAGTATTTT.

This clone showed up just a few times. The V call is TRBV10-3, the J call TRBJ1-4; a weak D match, TRBD1 (5 bases). This CDR3 is 13 amino acids long. Deletions cut 4 bases from V and 8 bases from J, with 11 bases between. Germline V gives CDR1 ENHRY, CDR2 SYGVKD. CDR3: CAISVGGAEKLFF. The CDR3 DNA follows: TGTGCCATCAGTGTCGGCGGGGCGGAAAAACTGTTTTTT.

The rearrangement joins TRBV7-2 to TRBJ2-3, with D unresolved. V dropped 4 bases and J dropped 0 bases, with 8 bases sitting between them. From germline, CDR1 is SGHTA and CDR2 FQGNSA. This CDR3 has 14 residues. The CDR3 DNA is TGTGCCAGCAGCTACTCCCCTAGCACAGATACGCAGTATTTT. As protein: CASSYSPSTDTQYF.

This clone occurred a few times. The rearrangement joins TRBV7-8 to TRBJ1-1; 7 bases fit TRBD1. From germline, CDR1 is SGHVS and CDR2 FQNEAQ. The CDR3 extends over 13 amino acids. The ends lost 5 bases at V and 3 bases at J; junction bases unmatched: 3. Here the CDR3 DNA reads TGTGCCAGCAGCCAAGACAGGGACACTGAAGCTTTCTTT. Translated, it gives CASSQDRDTEAFF.